This T cell receptor beta chain comes out of a study of OX40 agonist ivuxolimab in advanced cancers. Study information: Mean age approximately 59 years, range about 20 to 79; roughly 82% male. Overall study results and limits: In general, CD8+ T cells held more expanded clones than CD4+ did, on average.

This clone was counted only a few times. Antigen: not known. Patients with autoimmune history or systemic immunosuppression were excluded. Data came from immunoSEQ multiplex PCR; TCRdb stores just in-frame clones and leaves some out. The sample carries some 50,000 clones, roughly 80% recorded once. Germline V gene data show CDR1 as SGHTA and CDR2 as FQGNSA. This CDR3 is built from 14 residues. With 6 bases removed from V and 4 bases from J, the gap between germline ends came to 16 bases. The chain recombines TRBV7-2 with TRBJ2-7; D is tentatively TRBD1 or TRBD2 (5 bases each). The clonotype was recovered from an adult with an advanced solid tumor such as melanoma, head and neck, liver or kidney cancer. Sequenced material: CD4+ or CD8+ T cells sorted from blood, taken in a trial of the OX40 agonist ivuxolimab. The CDR3 here is CASSPGTSRYEQYF. CDR3 in DNA: TGTGCCAGCAGTCCCGGGACGTCGCGGTACGAGCAGTACTTC.